This T cell receptor beta chain came from a study of immune cell composition in non-small cell lung cancer. Assay used: immunoSEQ multiplex PCR; TCRdb lists only in-frame clones, some missing. The data show over a thousand clones, 79% seen once. The V end lost 1 base, the J end lost 6 bases, and 15 bases lay between the germline ends. The CDR3 length is 15 residues. Germline V gene lookup returns CDR1 SGHTA and CDR2 FQGNSA. The receptor's source is a human donor with non-small cell lung cancer. Sequenced: lung tumor tissue. The V and J genes are TRBV7-2 and TRBJ1-1; possible D gene TRBD1, 5 bases. The CDR3 DNA reads TGTGCCAGCAGCTTAGTGGCGGGACGTGACGCTGAAGCTTTCTTT. Its protein product is CASSLVAGRDAEAFF.